What follows describes a single T cell receptor (beta chain). Its antigen is unknown. The data belong to a study of T cell responses to AZD1222 COVID-19 vaccine. Study at large: Pooling was applied to second doses at about 4 or about 12 weeks. General study points: Every sample of the repertoires postdated the peak T cell response.

The V gene's germline CDR1 is MRHNA and CDR2 SNTAGT. V shed 6 bases and J 1 base; nucleotides not matched to a gene: 10. This CDR3 spans 16 amino acids. Sequenced by immunoSEQ multiplex PCR; TCRdb stores in-frame clones only, minus some. The sample has some 100,000 clones; over 75% are singletons. The chain has TRBV6-4 and TRBJ1-1; TRBD1 agrees at 8 bases. The receptor comes from an adult in good health. The source was peripheral blood, collected on day 0 of AZD1222 vaccination. The CDR3 DNA sequence: TGTGCCAGCAGCGTCTCAGGGGGCGCGGGGAACACTGAAGCTTTCTTT. Translation gives CASSVSGGAGNTEAFF.